These 9 T cell receptor beta chains came from one sample sequenced in a study of blood T cells in healthy people across ages. With a J-beta primer mix and a sample-barcoded 5' primer, a second PCR ran about 6 to 11 cycles. MiXCR, run by TCRdb on the 5' RACE reads, gives a single entry per CDR3 protein. The sample gives some 900,000 distinct CDR3 sequences, around 49% of which show up once; around an eighth is in the top ten. The sample was blood. Source of these receptors: a man aged 25 to 40 in good health.

On this clonotype: The germline gene is not matched at one end of the junction; a read error may be the cause. The chain is built from TRBV27 and TRBJ2-3; 8 bases line up with TRBD1. CDR1 is MNHEY and CDR2 is SMNVEV in the germline V gene (reference sequence). The CDR3 is made up of 16 amino acids. Here the CDR3 DNA reads TGTGCCAGCAGTTTGTGGGGTAGGGACAGGCACAGATACGCAGTATTT. Translated: CASSLWGRDRHRYAVF.

J is TRBJ2-3 and V is TRBV3-1, with D maybe TRBD1 (5 bases). Germline V gene sequence: CDR1 LGHDT, CDR2 YNNKEL (reference sequence). V was pared by 0 bases and J by 0 bases, with 7 bases between. The CDR3 consists of 15 residues. The CDR3 loop is CASSQEHRSTDTQYF. In DNA, the CDR3 is TGTGCCAGCAGCCAAGAGCACAGGAGCACAGATACGCAGTATTTT.

This clonotype was counted many times. The CDR3 sequence: CASSPLRNEQYF. The CDR3, as DNA: TGTGCCAGCAGCCCCTTAAGGAACGAGCAGTACTTC. The chain is built from TRBV7-2 and TRBJ2-7, with unresolved D. CDR1 SGHTA and CDR2 FQGNSA come from the germline V gene. The CDR3 consists of 12 residues. Trimming took 5 bases from V and 5 from J, leaving 10 bases between them.

There are many counts of this clonotype. V and J are TRBV20-1 and TRBJ1-2; D not certain. V was clipped by 6 bases and J by 8 bases, with 16 bases between them. This CDR3 is built from 12 residues. Germline V gene data show CDR1 as DFQATT and CDR2 as SNEGSKA (reference sequence). CDR3 in amino acids: CSALLGPGGYTF. The CDR3 region has the DNA TGCAGTGCCCTCCTTGGACCGGGAGGCTACACCTTC.

The chain uses TRBV5-1 and TRBJ2-5; D not resolved. Per germline, CDR1 SGHRS and CDR2 YFSETQ. The CDR3 spans 16 residues. V was clipped by 5 bases and J by 0 bases, with 17 bases between them. CDR3 sequence (DNA): TGCGCCAGCAGGGGTCCCGGGTCGTTGTACCAAGAGACCCAGTACTTC. It codes for CASRGPGSLYQETQYF.

The V gene is TRBV20-1, the J gene TRBJ2-3; 9 bases are shared with TRBD2. The CDR3 length is 15 residues. Germline loops: CDR1 DFQATT, CDR2 SNEGSKA (reference sequence). The junction had 10 bases not matched to a gene; V was cut back by 7 bases and J by 2 bases. CDR3 DNA sequence: TGCAGTGTAAACGCCCTAGCGGGGTTCACAGATACGCAGTATTTT. Translation gives CSVNALAGFTDTQYF.

This clonotype was seen ten or more times. The chain is built from TRBV6-1 and TRBJ1-5; tentative D call: TRBD1 (5 bases). The V gene lost 5 bases and the J gene lost 11 bases, with 16 bases spanning the gap. The V gene's germline CDR1 is MNHNS and CDR2 SASEGT. CDR3 length: 13 amino acids. In nucleotides, the CDR3 is TGTGCCAGCAGTCAGGGACCGCCTGGGACCCAGCATTTT. This encodes CASSQGPPGTQHF.

This clonotype came up a few times. The rearrangement uses TRBV7-2 and TRBJ2-1; D might be TRBD2 (5 bases). Germline assignment: CDR1 SGHTA and CDR2 FQGNSA. CDR3 length: 16 amino acids. Trimming removed 1 base at V and 7 bases at J, with 17 bases between. The CDR3 DNA is TGTGCCAGCAGCTTAGGCGGAGTACCTTCGGGAAATGAGCAGTTCTTC. Amino acids: CASSLGGVPSGNEQFF. Full variable domain (outside the CDR3, taken from reference TRBV7-2 and TRBJ2-1): GAGVSQSPSNKVTEKGKDVELRCDPISGHTALYWYRQSLGQGLEFLIYFQGNSAPDKSGLPSDRFSAERTGGSVSTLTIQRTQQEDSAVYLCASSLGGVPSGNEQFFGPGTRLTVL.

This clonotype was observed a few times. The gene calls are TRBV28 and TRBJ1-2; 8 bases agree with TRBD1. This CDR3 comprises 15 residues. CDR1 is MDHEN, CDR2 SYDVKM, per germline. J gave up 3 bases and V 5 bases, and 8 bases lay outside the gene matches. CDR3 bases: TGTGCCAGCAGTCCCAGGACAGGGAGGGACTATGGCTACACCTTC. This translates into CASSPRTGRDYGYTF.